This T cell receptor beta chain emerged from a study of beta chain features in type 1 diabetes (dated by TCRdb to 2017 to 2018). Notes on the research overall: Patients and healthy donors did not differ in mean age, gender distribution, total cell number or subset yield. Regulatory and stem cell-like memory subsets were isolated from only 8 patients and roughly 8 healthy donors, whereas naive and central memory subsets came from all 28 donors. In the study, TCRB repertoires of sorted circulating CD4+ T cell subsets from recently diagnosed type 1 diabetes patients were compared with those of matched healthy donors. A total of roughly 110 million sorted cells were examined across all samples, and the number of cells per subset was strongly correlated with RNA yield. Findings and caveats that apply to the study as a whole: Because cDNA was sequenced instead of genomic DNA, highly expressing activated cells could be over-represented, though the groups showed no difference in activation or CD3 levels. Shorter templates might have been favored by PCR, but patient and control samples were amplified and corrected together, so both groups would have been affected equally by any skew. Type 1 diabetes patients showed a moderate but significant shortening of TCRB CDR3 length in all four CD4+ subsets. Only small numbers of individuals were included in the HLA sub-analyses, which left unresolved whether HLA type had any influence on TCRB rearrangement. Patients with type 1 diabetes made fewer insertions and deleted more nucleotides at VDJ recombination sites, implying thymic rearrangement abnormalities. Naive, central memory and regulatory TCRB repertoires appeared more similar among patients than among healthy donors.

The High Capacity cDNA Reverse Transcription Kit was used to reverse transcribe all of the isolated RNA, meaning that expressed TCRB transcripts were what got sequenced. Naive, central memory and regulatory T cell samples underwent deep immunoSEQ sequencing, averaging roughly 3.3 million total reads per sample. Sorted cells were lysed in RLT buffer and RNA was extracted with DNase-treated RNeasy Micro or Mini kits, depending on cell number. Each cell subset was processed on its own to prevent cross-contamination, while patient and healthy donor samples were processed together. The immunoSEQ multiplex PCR was used to amplify TCRB sequences from cDNA, generating 87-bp fragments that spanned the CDR3 region. Amplicons were sequenced on the Illumina HiSeq platform. Processing in the source paper ran as follows. Synthetic template baselines were used to correct PCR bias computationally, reads within Hamming distance 2 were collapsed, and singletons that could not be merged were discarded. Reads were aligned to IMGT to assign V, D and J genes, CDR3 length, and insertions or deletions at six rearrangement sites. Clonotype counts were normalized to sorted cell number within each subset before computing true diversity and Gini coefficients with the tcR R package. The overlap coefficient, calculated on TCRB nucleotide sequences, was used to measure repertoire sharing. TCRdb re-hosts the immuneACCESS table, in-frame sequences only. Its copies lack some clones; in the studies checked, an unresolved V gene accounts for under half of them, and the cause for the rest is not known. Clonal size and the V and J genes are those of that table, whereas D and trimming came from the DNA. The sample data list about 180,000 clones, and less than 15% of these were observed just once. 0.62% of the sample belongs to the ten largest clones.

Here V drops 5 bases and J drops 6 bases, and the junction holds 7 bases not matched to any gene. The CDR3 contains 14 residues, cysteine and phenylalanine counted. Only the CDR3 DNA stays, 42 bases, in frame from base 1. The germline V gene gives CDR1 as MNHNS and CDR2 as SASEGT. This clone was seen only once. It lacks a known antigen. Base quality data are lacking; no much larger clone is found one base away. Each donor gave one peripheral blood draw, roughly 110 mL on average, collected into heparinised tubes. Using a panel that included CD45RO, CCR7, CD25, CD127, CD95 and CD27, naive, central memory, regulatory and stem cell-like memory CD4+ T cells were sorted on a BD FACSAria II. A purity above 98% was achieved for all sorted populations. Right away, PBMCs were isolated by Lymphoprep density gradient centrifugation and were stained directly, with no culture step. Samples were stained and sorted in pairs, with one healthy donor and one patient per experiment, so that batch effects were minimized.

Recombination linked TRBV6-1 to TRBJ2-7; TRBD2 lines up with 10 middle nucleotides. The sequence was collected from a woman younger than 35 in good health. Sequenced input: central memory CD4+ T cells from blood. The CDR3 protein: CASSKREGLGEQYF. In nucleotide form, the sequence is TGTGCCAGCAGTAAGCGGGAGGGCCTAGGCGAGCAGTACTTC.